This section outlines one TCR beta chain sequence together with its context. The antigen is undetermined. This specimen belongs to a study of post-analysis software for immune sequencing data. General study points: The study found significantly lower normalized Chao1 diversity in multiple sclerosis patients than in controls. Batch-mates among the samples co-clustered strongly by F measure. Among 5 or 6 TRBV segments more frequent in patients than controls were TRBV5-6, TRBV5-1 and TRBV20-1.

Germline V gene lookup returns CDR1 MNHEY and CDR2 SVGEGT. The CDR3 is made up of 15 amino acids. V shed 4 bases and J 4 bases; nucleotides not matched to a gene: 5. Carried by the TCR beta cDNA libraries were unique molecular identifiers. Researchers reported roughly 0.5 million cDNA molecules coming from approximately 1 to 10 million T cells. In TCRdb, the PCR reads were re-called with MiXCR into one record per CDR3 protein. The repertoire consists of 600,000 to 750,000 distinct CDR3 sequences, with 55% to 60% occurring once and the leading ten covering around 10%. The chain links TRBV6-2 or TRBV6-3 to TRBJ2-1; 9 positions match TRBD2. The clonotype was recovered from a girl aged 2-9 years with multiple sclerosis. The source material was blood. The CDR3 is CASSFISGGYNEQFF. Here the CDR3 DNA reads TGTGCCAGCAGTTTTATAAGCGGGGGGTACAATGAGCAGTTCTTC.